One sample yielded the 27 T cell receptor beta chains listed below, sequenced in a study of T cell changes during pregnancy in multiple sclerosis. TCRdb's table, derived via immunoSEQ multiplex PCR, lists solely in-frame clones and lacks some. The table lists tens of thousands of clones, around 92% of them singletons. The starting material was peripheral blood, obtained in the third trimester of pregnancy. All receptors come from a female donor in good health, enrolled as a control in a pregnancy study.

This clone was counted between two and nine times. The chain combines TRBV28 with TRBJ1-2; no definite D call. Germline values: CDR1 MDHEN, CDR2 SYDVKM. Deletions cut 3 bases from V and 4 bases from J, with 12 bases between. CDR3 length: 14 residues. The DNA of the CDR3 is TGTGCCAGCAGTTTTGGCGGAATGCCCTATGGCTACACCTTC. Translated: CASSFGGMPYGYTF.

This clone was seen just once. The V call is TRBV28, the J call TRBJ1-1; TRBD1 is a possible D gene (6 bases). Germline CDR1 and CDR2: MDHEN and SYDVKM. Trimming cost V 6 bases and J 4 bases, with 15 bases left between them. The CDR3 has 14 amino acids. This CDR3 reads CASRPFTGSTEAFF. DNA of the CDR3: TGTGCCAGCAGACCCTTCACAGGGTCCACTGAAGCTTTCTTT.

The chain carries TRBV14 and TRBJ2-6; D gene unclear. Germline-derived CDR1 and CDR2 are SGHDN and FVKESK. The CDR3 is 15 amino acids. Trimming took 3 bases from V and 0 from J, leaving 6 bases between them. The CDR3 sequence: CASSHTVSGANVLTF. The DNA for the CDR3 is TGTGCCAGCAGCCATACGGTCTCTGGGGCCAACGTCCTGACTTTC.

Ten or more counts support this clone. The chain has TRBV5-6 and TRBJ1-2; 9 nucleotides line up with TRBD1. Germline CDR1 reads SGHDT; CDR2 reads YYEEEE. The CDR3 totals 14 residues. V shed 8 bases, J shed 4 bases, and the junction held 9 bases outside the gene matches. This CDR3 reads CARPGTGTFYGYTF. The CDR3 DNA is TGTGCCAGACCCGGGACAGGGACTTTCTATGGCTACACCTTC.

This clone was found once. The chain combines TRBV6-6 with TRBJ2-7, with a possible D match to TRBD2 (5 bases). This CDR3 contains 13 residues. Trimming removed 2 bases at V and 3 bases at J, with 8 bases between. CDR1 and CDR2 from the germline V gene are MNHNY and SVGAGI (reference sequence). CDR3: CASSYAGDYEQYF. DNA of the CDR3: TGTGCCAGCAGTTACGCGGGCGACTACGAGCAGTACTTC.

V and J are TRBV11-2 and TRBJ2-1, with D possibly being TRBD1 (5 bases). The V and J ends lost 4 bases and 1 base respectively, with 8 bases between them. This CDR3 contains 14 residues. Germline V gene data show CDR1 as SGHAT and CDR2 as FQNNGV. The CDR3 sequence: CASSYQGSYNEQFF. CDR3 bases: TGTGCCAGCAGCTATCAGGGATCCTACAATGAGCAGTTCTTC.

Here the CDR3 DNA reads TGTGCCAGCAGTGCGGACAGGTTATATCGTTATTCACCCCTCCACTTT. Translated, it gives CASSADRLYRYSPLHF. This chain joins TRBV2 and TRBJ1-6; 7 bases align to TRBD1. V lost 4 bases, J lost 8 bases, and 11 bases stayed unmatched. The germline V gene encodes CDR1 SNHLY and CDR2 FYNNEI. This CDR3 is built from 16 residues.

This clone was seen once. This rearrangement joins TRBV20-1 to TRBJ1-2; D uncertain. Trimming pared 5 bases from V and 3 bases from J, leaving 7 bases between. Germline V gene data show CDR1 as DFQATT and CDR2 as SNEGSKA (reference sequence). The length of the CDR3 is 11 residues. This chain's CDR3 is CSAPRDYGYTF. CDR3 sequence (DNA): TGCAGTGCTCCCCGAGACTATGGCTACACCTTC.

This sequence joins TRBV5-4 and TRBJ2-1, with 8 bases aligning to TRBD1. Germline CDR1 is SGHNT and CDR2 is YYREEE (reference sequence). V shed 4 bases, J shed 8 bases, and the junction held 5 bases outside the gene matches. This CDR3 region has 13 residues. This chain's CDR3 is CASSLDRADEQFF. The CDR3 bases are TGTGCCAGCAGCCTGGACAGGGCCGATGAGCAGTTCTTC.

The chain uses TRBV29-1 and TRBJ2-5, with D possibly TRBD1 on 5 matching bases. The CDR3 has 12 residues. Trimming pared 6 bases from V and 2 bases from J, leaving 10 bases between. Germline-derived CDR1 and CDR2 are SQVTM and ANQGSEA. The CDR3 reads CSVDDRQETQYF. As DNA, the CDR3 is TGCAGCGTAGATGACAGACAAGAGACCCAGTACTTC.

This clone was counted only a few times. This chain connects TRBV7-3 to TRBJ1-1; unclear D gene. The CDR3 loop spans 15 amino acids. Germline assignment: CDR1 SGHTA and CDR2 FQGTGA. With 2 bases removed from V and 1 base from J, the gap between germline ends came to 11 bases. This chain's CDR3 is CASSLGGPGNTEAFF. As DNA, the CDR3 is TGTGCCAGCAGCTTAGGTGGGCCAGGGAACACTGAAGCTTTCTTT.

The gene calls are TRBV4-2 and TRBJ2-7, with D possibly TRBD2 on 6 matching bases. V lost 0 bases and J lost 0, with 12 bases in between. CDR3 length: 16 amino acids. Germline values: CDR1 LGHNA, CDR2 YNFKEQ. The CDR3 sequence is CASSQDRGFSSYEQYF. The DNA of the CDR3 is TGTGCCAGCAGCCAAGATCGGGGGTTTAGCTCCTACGAGCAGTACTTC.

This chain uses TRBV5-8 with TRBJ2-2, with D perhaps matching TRBD1 (6 bases). There are 13 residues in the CDR3. Trimming shortened V by 4 bases and J by 6 bases, and 10 bases separated the two germline ends. CDR1 and CDR2 from the germline V gene are SGHTS and YDEGEE. CDR3 DNA sequence: TGTGCCAGCAGCCTCACAGGGTCCGGGGAGCTGTTTTTT. It codes for CASSLTGSGELFF. The full variable domain, its missing parts supplied by reference TRBV5-8 and TRBJ2-2, is EAGVTQSPTHLIKTRGQQATLRCSPISGHTSVYWYQQALGLGLQFLLWYDEGEERNRGNFPPRFSGRQFPNYSSELNVNALELEDSALYLCASSLTGSGELFFGEGSRLTVL.

In nucleotides, the CDR3 is TGCGCCAGCAGCTCCAGGGGAGATAATTCACCCCTCCACTTT. Protein: CASSSRGDNSPLHF. V gene TRBV5-1 combines with J gene TRBJ1-6, with a weak D call TRBD1 (6 bases). CDR1 is SGHRS and CDR2 is YFSETQ in the germline V gene. The CDR3 runs to 14 residues. Trimming pared 3 bases from V and 5 bases from J, leaving 9 bases between.

This clone was seen once. This chain links TRBV5-6 with TRBJ2-7; D is unresolved. Germline V gives CDR1 SGHDT, CDR2 YYEEEE. V gave up 0 bases and J gave up 3 bases, with 7 bases separating them. This CDR3 spans 13 amino acids. The CDR3 nucleotides are TGTGCCAGCAGCTTGGGTTCGGGCTACGAGCAGTACTTC. It translates to CASSLGSGYEQYF.

The chain employs TRBV10-3 and TRBJ2-1; 8 nucleotides line up with TRBD1. The CDR3 extends over 13 amino acids. Trimming cost V 8 bases and J 8 bases; bases outside gene matches: 8. Germline V gene data show CDR1 as ENHRY and CDR2 as SYGVKD. CDR3 region: CAIGWTGRDEQFF. The CDR3 nucleotides are TGTGCCATCGGATGGACAGGGCGGGATGAGCAGTTCTTC.

The J gene is TRBJ1-2, the V gene TRBV28; 7 bases agree with TRBD1. The CDR3 is 14 residues long. J was trimmed by 6 bases and V by 1 base; bases with no gene match: 5. Germline values: CDR1 MDHEN, CDR2 SYDVKM. The CDR3 DNA reads TGTGCCAGCAGTTTATCAGGGGGAGCCCATGGCTACACCTTC. Its translation: CASSLSGGAHGYTF.

This rearrangement joins TRBV9 to TRBJ1-2; TRBD1 agrees at 7 bases. The CDR3 covers 15 residues. The junction had 12 bases not matched to a gene; V was cut back by 2 bases and J by 8 bases. Germline CDR1 and CDR2: SGDLS and YYNGEE. The CDR3 sequence is CASSVSLDRADGYTF. Written as DNA, the CDR3 is TGTGCCAGCAGCGTTTCCCTAGACAGGGCCGACGGCTACACCTTC. The variable domain in full, with the rest retrieved from reference TRBV9 and TRBJ1-2, is DSGVTQTPKHLITATGQRVTLRCSPRSGDLSVYWYQQSLDQGLQFLIQYYNGEERAKGNILERFSAQQFPDLHSELNLSSLELGDSALYFCASSVSLDRADGYTFGSGTRLTVV.

The chain has TRBV9 and TRBJ2-6; 9 bases are a match to TRBD1. The CDR3 loop spans 18 amino acids. Germline loops: CDR1 SGDLS, CDR2 YYNGEE. V lost 3 bases and J lost 4; bases outside the gene matches: 11. CDR3 sequence (DNA): TGTGCCAGCAGCGATCTGGGACAGGGAGTCCCCGGGGCCAACGTCCTGACTTTC. This sequence encodes CASSDLGQGVPGANVLTF.

The chain has TRBV5-6 and TRBJ1-6; D remains ambiguous. The V end was cut by 4 bases, the J end by 6 bases, with 14 bases between. The length of the CDR3 is 15 residues. Germline loops: CDR1 SGHDT, CDR2 YYEEEE. In DNA form, the CDR3 reads TGTGCCAGCAGCCCGGGTGCCCTTGCTAATTCACCCCTCCACTTT. Protein product: CASSPGALANSPLHF.

The chain combines TRBV9 with TRBJ2-7, with 11 nucleotides matching TRBD2. CDR3 length equals 15 residues. V was pared by 0 bases and J by 4 bases, with 3 bases of the junction left unmatched. The V gene's germline CDR1 is SGDLS and CDR2 YYNGEE. The CDR3 DNA follows: TGTGCCAGCAGCGTAGCTAGCGGGAGGTCGTACGAGCAGTACTTC. It codes for CASSVASGRSYEQYF. The variable domain in full, with the rest retrieved from reference TRBV9 and TRBJ2-7, is DSGVTQTPKHLITATGQRVTLRCSPRSGDLSVYWYQQSLDQGLQFLIQYYNGEERAKGNILERFSAQQFPDLHSELNLSSLELGDSALYFCASSVASGRSYEQYFGPGTRLTVT.

J is TRBJ2-1 and V is TRBV4-2, with a weak D call TRBD2 (6 bases). Trimming shortened V by 0 bases and J by 6 bases, and 21 bases separated the two germline ends. This CDR3 has 18 residues. From germline, CDR1 is LGHNA and CDR2 YNFKEQ. CDR3 DNA: TGTGCCAGCAGCCAAGATTGGGGAAGTGAGACTAGAGTCAATGAGCAGTTCTTC. It specifies CASSQDWGSETRVNEQFF.

This clone was recorded once. The rearrangement uses TRBV9 and TRBJ1-2; D possibly corresponds to TRBD1 (5 bases). CDR3 length: 14 amino acids. V was shortened by 3 bases and J by 2 bases, with 11 bases between the two germline ends. Per germline, CDR1 SGDLS and CDR2 YYNGEE. CDR3 amino acids: CASSAGGINYGYTF. In DNA form, the CDR3 reads TGTGCCAGCAGCGCCGGGGGAATAAACTATGGCTACACCTTC.

The chain employs TRBV7-2 and TRBJ2-2; no reliable D call. From germline, CDR1 is SGHTA and CDR2 FQGNSA. Trimming shortened V by 5 bases and J by 5 bases, and 18 bases separated the two germline ends. This CDR3 spans 16 amino acids. This CDR3 reads CASSPRRALNTGELFF. The CDR3 DNA is TGTGCCAGCAGCCCCCGTAGAGCGCTAAATACCGGGGAGCTGTTTTTT.

The chain carries TRBV6-5 and TRBJ1-6, with 7 bases lining up with TRBD1. Germline V gene data show CDR1 as MNHEY and CDR2 as SVGAGI. V dropped 0 bases and J dropped 7; count of bases not matched to a gene: 3. This CDR3 has 15 residues. The CDR3 protein is CASSYSTGRNSPLHF. The CDR3 DNA sequence: TGTGCCAGCAGTTACTCGACAGGGCGGAATTCACCCCTCCACTTT.

In this sample, this clone turned up once. The genes are TRBV28 and TRBJ2-5; 9 positions agree with TRBD1. Trimming cost V 6 bases and J 0 bases; bases outside gene matches: 2. Germline CDR1 and CDR2: MDHEN and SYDVKM. The CDR3 extends over 14 amino acids. The CDR3 nucleotides read TGTGCCAGCAGGGGACAGGGAGACCAAGAGACCCAGTACTTC. Its translation is CASRGQGDQETQYF.

This clone was seen more than once but under ten times. The chain recombines TRBV19 with TRBJ1-1, with TRBD1 as a possible D gene (5 bases). CDR1 LNHDA and CDR2 SQIVND come from the germline V gene (reference sequence). CDR3 length: 16 amino acids. V was trimmed by 0 bases and J by 3 bases, leaving 14 bases between them. The CDR3 reads CASSIDPQGTDTEAFF. In nucleotides, the CDR3 is TGTGCCAGTAGTATAGATCCCCAGGGCACCGACACTGAAGCTTTCTTT.